Shown below are 24 T cell receptor beta chains from a single sample sequenced in a study of shared clonotypes between healthy human individuals. The protocol was immunoSEQ multiplex PCR, while the TCRdb copy is restricted to in-frame clones and leaves out a portion. The repertoire holds approximately 350,000 clones, about 74% seen once, with over 9% in the top ten. Sequencing input: memory CD4+ T cells sorted from blood. The subset here: CD45RA-negative fraction. The source of these receptors is a man between 25 and 39 years old in good health.

In this sample, this clone turned up a few times. The V call is TRBV29-1, the J call TRBJ1-1; D perhaps matches TRBD1 (5 bases). The ends were cut back, 7 bases at V and 11 bases at J, with 20 bases in the middle. CDR3 length: 12 amino acids. Germline lookup yields CDR1 SQVTM and CDR2 ANQGSEA. This CDR3 is CSGASSGWEAFF. The CDR3 region has the DNA TGCAGCGGAGCTTCTTCAGGGTGGGAGGCTTTCTTT. Full variable domain (outside the CDR3, taken from reference TRBV29-1 and TRBJ1-1): SAVISQKPSRDICQRGTSLTIQCQVDSQVTMMFWYRQQPGQSLTLIATANQGSEATYESGFVIDKFPISRPNLTFSTLTVSNMSPEDSSIYLCSGASSGWEAFFGQGTRLTVV.

This clone has only a few counts. The V call is TRBV10-1, the J call TRBJ2-4, with 11 bases matching TRBD2. The J segment lost 0 bases and the V segment lost 6 bases, leaving 4 bases of the junction unmatched. The CDR3 extends over 16 amino acids. Germline V lookup: CDR1 WNHNN, CDR2 SYGVQD (reference sequence). The CDR3 region is CASSAGLAGAKNIQYF. Here the CDR3 DNA reads TGCGCCAGCAGCGCCGGACTAGCGGGAGCCAAAAACATTCAGTACTTC.

The rearrangement links TRBV28 to TRBJ2-7; D is unresolved. V was pared by 4 bases and J by 2 bases, with 6 bases between. The germline CDR1 and CDR2 sequences are MDHEN and SYDVKM. The CDR3 is made up of 12 amino acids. CDR3 nucleotide sequence: TGTGCCAGCAGTTACTACCCCTACGAGCAGTACTTC. Amino acids: CASSYYPYEQYF.

The chain carries TRBV5-1 and TRBJ1-5, with a tentative D call TRBD1 (5 bases). The CDR3 extends over 15 amino acids. Looked up from germline, CDR1 is SGHRS and CDR2 is YFSETQ. V gave up 4 bases and J gave up 6 bases, with 17 bases separating them. CDR3 sequence: CASSEDSGASQPQHF. The CDR3 DNA sequence: TGCGCCAGCAGCGAAGACAGCGGAGCGAGTCAGCCCCAGCATTTT.

This clone has a single count. This rearrangement joins TRBV11-2 to TRBJ2-1, with 10 bases fitting TRBD2. Per the germline V gene, CDR1 is SGHAT and CDR2 is FQNNGV. CDR3 size: 16 residues. The J segment lost 6 bases and the V segment lost 2 bases, leaving 7 bases of the junction unmatched. CDR3 DNA sequence: TGTGCCAGCAGCTTACATACTAGCGGGACGGCCAATGAGCAGTTCTTC. This encodes CASSLHTSGTANEQFF.

CDR3 in DNA: TGTGCCAGCAGCCCCCGACAGGGTAATGGCTACACCTTC. Its translation is CASSPRQGNGYTF. This rearrangement joins TRBV11-3 to TRBJ1-2, with TRBD1 matching over 7 bases. The CDR3 contains 13 residues. With 5 bases clipped from V and 6 bases from J, the junction kept 6 bases outside the gene matches. Germline CDR1 reads SGHNT; CDR2 reads YENEEA.

This clone was counted once. The chain carries TRBV5-4 and TRBJ2-1, with D tentatively TRBD2 (5 bases). Deletions cut 9 bases from V and 5 bases from J, with 18 bases between. Germline CDR1 is SGHNT and CDR2 is YYREEE (reference sequence). There are 14 residues in the CDR3. CDR3 nucleotide sequence: TGTGCCACCTTGGACCTAGCTTTAGACAATGAGCAGTTCTTC. Its protein product is CATLDLALDNEQFF.

This rearrangement joins TRBV7-6 to TRBJ2-3; the D is unclear. V dropped 1 base and J dropped 1 base, with 9 bases sitting between them. Germline V lookup: CDR1 SGHVS, CDR2 FNYEAQ. This CDR3 region has 15 residues. The CDR3 DNA sequence: TGTGCCAGCAGCTTAGGGGCAGGAGGCACAGATACGCAGTATTTT. Residues: CASSLGAGGTDTQYF.

The chain carries TRBV19 and TRBJ2-7; no clear D gene. Germline CDR1 and CDR2: LNHDA and SQIVND (reference sequence). This CDR3 has 19 residues. The V end was cut by 1 base, the J end by 2 bases, with 24 bases between. The CDR3 here is CASSIVGSAGPVPAYEQYF. Written as DNA, the CDR3 is TGTGCCAGTAGTATAGTTGGCTCTGCCGGACCCGTCCCCGCCTACGAGCAGTACTTC. Full variable domain (remainder filled in from reference TRBV19 and TRBJ2-7): DGGITQSPKYLFRKEGQNVTLSCEQNLNHDAMYWYRQDPGQGLRLIYYSQIVNDFQKGDIAEGYSVSREKKESFPLTVTSAQKNPTAFYLCASSIVGSAGPVPAYEQYFGPGTRLTVT.

This clone has only a few counts. In DNA form, the CDR3 reads TGTGCCAGTAGTGCCCCCCACCTGGGGCATGAAAAACTGTTTTTT. Its translation is CASSAPHLGHEKLFF. The chain links TRBV19 to TRBJ1-4; tentative D call: TRBD1 (5 bases). V lost 5 bases and J lost 6, with 16 bases in between. The CDR3 extends over 15 amino acids. In germline, CDR1 is LNHDA, CDR2 SQIVND (reference sequence).

This chain connects TRBV21-1 to TRBJ2-7; TRBD1 reflects the table's D call only, with no check against the DNA. TRBV21-1 represents a pseudogene. This CDR3 contains 13 residues. CDR3 loop: CASGWTGSYEQYF. The CDR3 DNA follows: TGTGCCAGCGGATGGACAGGGTCCTACGAGCAGTACTTC.

In DNA, the CDR3 is TGCGCCAGCAGCCAAATGAGGCGCGGCCCAACAGGGGATACGCAGTATTTT. Translated: CASSQMRRGPTGDTQYF. This rearrangement joins TRBV4-3 to TRBJ2-3; TRBD1 is a possible D gene (6 bases). The CDR3 is 17 residues long. Germline assignment: CDR1 LGHNA and CDR2 YSLEER. The germline V and J ends were trimmed by 2 bases and 6 bases, with 21 bases remaining between them.

V is TRBV5-4 and J is TRBJ2-1; D might be TRBD1 or TRBD2, each matching 5 bases. CDR1 and CDR2 (germline): SGHNT, YYREEE (reference sequence). V lost 0 bases and J 9 bases, leaving 19 bases between the germline ends. This CDR3 has 16 amino acids. The CDR3 reads CASSLDLSTAGGEQFF. The CDR3, as DNA: TGTGCCAGCAGCTTGGACTTGTCGACCGCTGGGGGTGAGCAGTTCTTC.

The chain combines TRBV5-6 with TRBJ1-3; D uncertain. Germline CDR1 and CDR2: SGHDT and YYEEEE. Trimming left V 0 bases short and J 0 bases short, with 13 bases between. The CDR3 runs to 17 residues. The CDR3 reads CASSLASFWNSGNTIYF. The CDR3 nucleotides are TGTGCCAGCAGCTTGGCCTCTTTTTGGAACTCTGGAAACACCATATATTTT.

The gene calls are TRBV5-1 and TRBJ1-3; D unclear. CDR3 size: 17 residues. Deletions cut 0 bases from V and 0 bases from J, with 13 bases between. Germline V gene lookup returns CDR1 SGHRS and CDR2 YFSETQ. The CDR3 sequence: CASSLVGVTGSGNTIYF. In nucleotides, the CDR3 is TGCGCCAGCAGCTTGGTAGGAGTCACTGGCTCTGGAAACACCATATATTTT.

V and J are TRBV5-4 and TRBJ2-7; 9 nucleotides line up with TRBD2. V was pared by 0 bases and J by 5 bases, with 6 bases of the junction left unmatched. Per the germline V gene, CDR1 is SGHNT and CDR2 is YYREEE (reference sequence). This CDR3 has 15 residues. The CDR3 sequence is CASSLERVAGDEQYF. The CDR3 DNA follows: TGTGCCAGCAGCTTGGAGCGGGTAGCGGGAGACGAGCAGTACTTC. The full variable domain, with the rest looked up from reference TRBV5-4 and TRBJ2-7, is ETGVTQSPTHLIKTRGQQVTLRCSSQSGHNTVSWYQQALGQGPQFIFQYYREEENGRGNFPPRFSGLQFPNYSSELNVNALELDDSALYLCASSLERVAGDEQYFGPGTRLTVT.

This chain uses TRBV21-1 with TRBJ1-5; the table's TRBD1 call for D was not verified on the DNA. TRBV21-1 is flagged as a pseudogene. The CDR3 contains 15 residues. The CDR3 sequence is CASSPSDRVRQPQHF. CDR3 sequence (DNA): TGTGCCAGCAGCCCCTCGGACAGGGTTCGACAGCCCCAGCATTTT.

The chain carries TRBV6-4 and TRBJ2-3; D gene ambiguous. The germline CDR1 and CDR2 sequences are MRHNA and SNTAGT. The CDR3 is 14 amino acids. The V end lost 4 bases, the J end lost 6 bases, and 14 bases lay between the germline ends. CDR3 sequence: CASSATSLGDTQYF. The CDR3 nucleotides read TGTGCCAGCAGTGCGACTTCCTTAGGGGATACGCAGTATTTT.

J is TRBJ1-2 and V is TRBV28; D is unresolved. This CDR3 comprises 14 residues. Germline values: CDR1 MDHEN, CDR2 SYDVKM. The V gene lost 2 bases and the J gene lost 4 bases, with 11 bases spanning the gap. The CDR3 loop reads CASSLLQYRYGYTF. For the CDR3, the DNA is TGTGCCAGCAGTTTACTACAGTATCGCTATGGCTACACCTTC.

The CDR3 sequence is CARDTEGGKANTEAFF. The CDR3 DNA reads as TGTGCCAGGGATACCGAGGGAGGGAAGGCGAACACTGAAGCTTTCTTT. The V gene is TRBV21-1, the J gene TRBJ1-1. TRBV21-1 is designated a pseudogene. CDR3 length: 16 residues.

This rearrangement joins TRBV19 to TRBJ1-1; D gene uncertain. CDR1 and CDR2 (germline): LNHDA, SQIVND (reference sequence). The length of the CDR3 is 14 residues. Trimming took 6 bases from V and 3 from J, leaving 14 bases between them. This CDR3 is CASSRQREDTEAFF. In DNA, the CDR3 is TGTGCCAGTAGCCGACAACGAGAAGACACTGAAGCTTTCTTT.

This CDR3 is CASSLYSPRDRPSGANVLTF. For the CDR3, the DNA is TGCGCCAGCAGCTTGTATAGCCCACGAGACAGACCGTCTGGGGCCAACGTCCTGACTTTC. This sequence joins TRBV5-1 and TRBJ2-6, with TRBD1 as a possible D gene (5 bases). The CDR3 spans 20 residues. Per germline, CDR1 SGHRS and CDR2 YFSETQ. Trimming took 1 base from V and 1 from J, leaving 21 bases between them. Together with reference TRBV5-1 and TRBJ2-6, the CDR3 gives the full variable domain: KAGVTQTPRYLIKTRGQQVTLSCSPISGHRSVSWYQQTPGQGLQFLFEYFSETQRNKGNFPGRFSGRQFSNSRSEMNVSTLELGDSALYLCASSLYSPRDRPSGANVLTFGAGSRLTVL.

This clone occurred a few times. The chain carries TRBV19 and TRBJ1-2, with D possibly matching TRBD1 (6 bases). This CDR3 has 14 amino acids. Trimming took off 4 bases at V and 8 bases at J, with 17 bases between the two ends. The germline V gene has CDR1 LNHDA and CDR2 SQIVND (reference sequence). CDR3 region: CASSTLTGSAGYTF. CDR3 sequence (DNA): TGTGCCAGTAGTACCTTGACAGGTTCGGCGGGCTACACCTTC.

V gene TRBV11-3 combines with J gene TRBJ2-1; D might be TRBD2 (6 bases). CDR3 length equals 17 residues. Looked up from germline, CDR1 is SGHNT and CDR2 is YENEEA. V was trimmed by 1 base and J by 3 bases, leaving 16 bases between them. CDR3 sequence: CASSLGGSRGGYNEQFF. CDR3 DNA sequence: TGTGCCAGCAGCTTAGGAGGGTCCCGGGGAGGCTACAATGAGCAGTTCTTC.